This is a list of T cell receptor beta chains from one sample in a study of blood T cell repertoires in COVID-19. Produced via immunoSEQ multiplex PCR; TCRdb's table is partial and in-frame only. The table has around 110,000 clones, around four fifths seen once; the top ten hold approximately 2.1%. Sequencing input: peripheral blood. Receptor source: a man aged 30 to 39 with acute or convalescent COVID-19. CDR3s include the opening cysteine and the closing phenylalanine or tryptophan.

V gene	J gene	CDR3 protein
TRBV6-6	TRBJ1-6	CASSGSTAGGSYNSPLHF
TRBV27	TRBJ1-1	CASSLSSAGSAFF
TRBV6-5	TRBJ1-5	CAGSSVSNQPQHF
TRBV6-5	TRBJ1-4	CASSYSGPSNEKLFF
TRBV12-3/TRBV12-4	TRBJ2-1	CASTRTLYNEQFF
TRBV20-1	TRBJ2-1	CSARGDFEQFF
TRBV3-1/TRBV3-2	TRBJ2-7	CASSQPGWEQYF
TRBV6-1	TRBJ1-6	CASSERTGGISPLHF
TRBV7-3	TRBJ2-3	CASSLSYKDTQYF
TRBV3-1/TRBV3-2	TRBJ2-1	CASSQVAGFGEQFF
TRBV7-9	TRBJ2-5	CASSSSPGTGGQETQYF
TRBV4-3	TRBJ2-2	CASSQELAGARVYSGELFF
TRBV30	TRBJ2-5	CAWSVLVGTQYF
TRBV19	TRBJ1-2	CASSRPGTSYGYTF
TRBV5-5	TRBJ2-5	CASSLDGGEETQYF
TRBV5-5	TRBJ2-3	CASSFTPYPGDTQYF
TRBV29-1	TRBJ1-4	CSVDETGDGKLFF
TRBV2	TRBJ2-7	CASSGSNPYEQYF
TRBV30	TRBJ1-6	CALGVSYNSPLHF
TRBV18	TRBJ2-3	CASSPSGADTQYF
TRBV30	TRBJ1-4	CAWSAGQGVGKLFF
TRBV9	TRBJ2-3	CASSSSGTSTDTQYF
TRBV9	TRBJ1-1	CASSQLGGGLGDTEAFF
TRBV5-1	TRBJ1-2	CASSPRTGGRDGYTF
TRBV7-9	TRBJ2-4	CASSPGALGQQKNIQYF
TRBV7-9	TRBJ1-2	CASSLDTNYGYTF
TRBV14	TRBJ2-2	CASSQLLAGVGTGELFF
TRBV7-6	TRBJ1-5	CASSLDTGGWQPQHF
TRBV6-4	TRBJ1-1	CASSLLMNTEAFF
TRBV10-3	TRBJ1-2	CAISEREGYGYTF
TRBV27	TRBJ1-2	CASSLSVAPPGQGAGYTF
TRBV5-1	TRBJ2-5	CASSVGLIIDQETQYF
TRBV2	TRBJ2-2	CASSPQGAGTGELFF
TRBV5-6	TRBJ2-7	CASSQYWTGGGNEQYF
TRBV7-8	TRBJ1-5	CASSLGYNSNQPQHF
TRBV7-3	TRBJ2-3	CASSRSRTDTQYF
TRBV6-5	TRBJ1-1	CASSRGGGTEAFF
TRBV6-5	TRBJ1-5	CASRVQGGVQPQHF
TRBV11-2	TRBJ2-1	CASSPWRVAYNEQFF
TRBV6-5	TRBJ1-2	CASSLLRTPYYGYTF
TRBV7-3	TRBJ1-2	CASSLTGGQGIDGYTF
TRBV6-6	TRBJ1-2	CASRLGGYTF
TRBV6-5	TRBJ1-2	CASSYSAGQGNYGYTF
TRBV6-2/TRBV6-3	TRBJ2-1	CASSTLAGVSLYNEQFF
TRBV21-1	TRBJ2-2	CASSKAASGVNTGELFF
TRBV9	TRBJ1-2	CASSVEGTNKPSWGYTF
TRBV4-1	TRBJ1-6	CASSLVGTGDSPLHF
TRBV30	TRBJ2-7	CAWSGIQGGGSYEQYF
TRBV6-4	TRBJ2-1	CASSVLAGGSYNEQFF
TRBV7-3	TRBJ2-5	CASSLMVGGLETQYF